This paragraph reports one T cell receptor (beta chain). This specimen comes from a study of T cell changes during pregnancy in multiple sclerosis. Some clones are missing from TCRdb's copy, which holds only in-frame ones; the method was immunoSEQ multiplex PCR. The data contain some 87,000 clones, more than 90% of them singletons. This CDR3 is built from 14 residues. Trimming pared 6 bases from V and 2 bases from J, leaving 11 bases between. The germline gives CDR1 WSHSY, CDR2 SAAADI. The sample here was peripheral blood, taken in the second trimester of pregnancy. The rearrangement links TRBV10-2 to TRBJ2-1; D possibly corresponds to TRBD1 (5 bases). The clonotype comes from a female donor with multiple sclerosis, enrolled in a pregnancy study. CDR3 sequence reads: CASRETGPYNEQFF. The CDR3 DNA reads as TGCGCCAGCAGGGAAACAGGTCCCTACAATGAGCAGTTCTTC.